This T cell receptor (beta chain) was profiled in a study of spatial heterogeneity in lung cancer. Individual TCR cDNA molecules each bore their own unique molecular identifier. TCRdb reprocessed the 5' RACE reads with MiXCR, giving one entry per CDR3 protein. The sample shows 30,000 to 40,000 distinct CDR3 sequences, 5.2% of them seen only once. The CDR3 has 12 amino acids. The germline gives CDR1 MNHEY, CDR2 SVGAGI. This clonotype appeared many times. Time point reported: sample taken at primary tumor resection. Whole RNA from tumor, nontumor lung or frozen PBMC was sequenced unsorted. The V call is TRBV6-5, the J call TRBJ1-5; 9 bases match TRBD1. This TCR was sampled from a female donor with early-stage non-small cell lung cancer. The sample consisted of PBMCs, taken at surgery. The DNA for the CDR3 is TGTGTAACGGGACAGGGTAATCAGCCCCAGCATTTT. The encoded protein is CVTGQGNQPQHF.